The clone carrying this T cell receptor (beta chain) was found many times. What it binds is not known. The CDR3 sequence is 15 residues long. Trimming at V came to 3 bases and at J to 1 base, leaving 1 base not matched to a gene. This entry is derived from a study of T-cell reconstitution after alpha-beta-depleted transplantation in children. TCRbeta library construction was performed incorporating unique molecular identifiers. TCRdb re-called the PCR reads with MiXCR, one entry per CDR3 protein. The table shows fewer than 700,000 distinct CDR3 sequences, with 20% to 25% occurring only once. Study-wide points: After one year, T-cell counts and TCRbeta diversity mostly came from new T cells. As was reported, about two months after transplant, alpha-beta T cells came from several hundred expanded graft clones. Surviving recipient T cells and intrathymic progenitors accounted for some patients' high TCRbeta diversity at day 60.

This chain links TRBV12-3 or TRBV12-4 with TRBJ2-3; 10 nucleotides line up with TRBD1. The sequenced sample was PBMCs, mostly from graft donor cells, obtained 360 days after TCRalphabeta/CD19-depleted stem cell transplant. This receptor was taken from a boy younger than two who had a stem cell transplant for acute myeloid leukemia, so the T cells may come from the graft donor. Written as DNA, the CDR3 is TGTGCCAGCAGTTTCGGGACAGGGGGCACAGATACGCAGTATTTT. This codes for CASSFGTGGTDTQYF.